This TCR beta chain was found in a study of blood T cell repertoires in COVID-19 (dated by TCRdb to 2018 to 2021). Background on the whole study: The collaborator samples originated in the United States, Italy and Spain and spanned the acute and convalescent phases of COVID-19. A freely available public database, intended as a resource for researchers studying the immune response to SARS-CoV-2, is where the repertoires were released. The samples were drawn from the first 160 participants of the ongoing ImmuneRACE study and from roughly 1,300 subjects provided by 6 global collaborators. The material from the prospective study consisted of cDNA or gDNA derived from T cells, B-cell-depleted T cells, or PBMCs. Deeply sampled blood TCRbeta repertoires from subjects exposed to, actively infected with, or recovered from COVID-19 were included in the dataset. The sample metadata nearly always contained a de-identified subject ID, COVID-19 status, age in years and sex. HLA class I and class II types, where available, came from metadata supplied by the sample provider rather than from assay-based typing. Study-level results and caveats: How much clinical and demographic metadata was included differed by source and by participant, and the metadata was provided uncurated.

A remark on this clone: Its antigen specificity is not known. No base-level quality is on record; no much larger clone is a single base apart.

Its CDR3 holds 14 amino acids, cysteine through phenylalanine. Here the CDR3 DNA is all that survives: 42 bases in frame from base 1. V sheds 2 bases and J sheds 5 bases, leaving 12 bases between their ends. CDR1 is given as MNHEY and CDR2 as SMNVEV, both from the germline V gene (reference sequence). The immunoSEQ Assay, a bias-controlled multiplex PCR, was used to amplify TCRbeta CDR3 regions from genomic DNA. For the original study's pipeline: Within the assay, amplification of reference gene primers was used to estimate how many nucleated cells each sample contained. Sequence reads were collapsed and filtered to measure the absolute abundance of every unique TCRbeta CDR3 rearrangement. Productive Simpson clonality was computed per sample as the square root of Simpson's diversity index over productive rearrangements. Held by TCRdb, this immuneACCESS table contains in-frame sequences only and omits some clones. Under half of the omission traces to an unresolved V gene where checked; the cause of the rest is unknown. The V and J calls and the clone size are those of that table, but D and trimming were determined from the DNA. The table for this sample lists 250,000 to 350,000 clones; about nine tenths of them were counted only once. The ten largest account for 3% of the sample.

Collaborating institutions collected whole blood in K2EDTA tubes following their own protocols. Collaborator samples were shipped for TCRbeta analysis as frozen whole blood, isolated PBMCs, or DNA extracted from either sample type. This TCR was recovered from a woman in her twenties or thirties with active or convalescent COVID-19. The receptor chain draws on TRBV27 and TRBJ2-5; TRBD2 might be the D gene, on 6 matching bases. Material: peripheral blood. The CDR3 has the sequence CASSLKEGWETQYF. The nucleotides are TGTGCCAGCAGTTTAAAGGAGGGTTGGGAGACCCAGTACTTC.